These 27 T cell receptor beta chains share one sample of origin, sequenced in a study of cytomegalovirus exposure and HLA in healthy donors. The PCR used 60 Vbeta and 13 Jbeta primers. Sequenced by immunoSEQ multiplex PCR; TCRdb stores in-frame clones only, minus some. This table has around 150,000 clones, over 60% appearing once. Sequenced input: PBMCs. These receptors came from a man aged 40-55 years in good health and CMV-seronegative.

The CDR3 nucleotides read TGTGCCAGCAGTGAAGCGGGGCAGGGAACCCATGGCTACACCTTC. Its protein product is CASSEAGQGTHGYTF. This chain joins TRBV2 and TRBJ1-2, with TRBD1 as a possible D gene (5 bases). The CDR3 spans 15 residues. Trimming took off 0 bases at V and 6 bases at J, with 14 bases between the two ends. Germline V gives CDR1 SNHLY, CDR2 FYNNEI.

This CDR3 is CASSLETKETQYF. The DNA for the CDR3 is TGCGCCAGCAGCTTGGAAACTAAAGAGACCCAGTACTTC. The chain employs TRBV5-1 and TRBJ2-5; no firm D call. This CDR3 region has 13 residues. The V end lost 0 bases, the J end lost 3 bases, and 6 bases lay between the germline ends. CDR1 and CDR2 from the germline V gene are SGHRS and YFSETQ. Filled out from reference TRBV5-1 and TRBJ2-5, the complete variable domain reads KAGVTQTPRYLIKTRGQQVTLSCSPISGHRSVSWYQQTPGQGLQFLFEYFSETQRNKGNFPGRFSGRQFSNSRSEMNVSTLELGDSALYLCASSLETKETQYFGPGTRLLVL.

J is TRBJ2-7 and V is TRBV6-5; D perhaps matches TRBD1 (7 bases). The CDR3 is 14 residues long. V was shortened by 2 bases and J by 5 bases, with 13 bases between the two germline ends. CDR1 MNHEY and CDR2 SVGAGI come from the germline V gene. The CDR3 DNA sequence: TGTGCCAGCAGTTACGGAGGGGGCCTTCACGAGCAGTACTTC. This translates into CASSYGGGLHEQYF.

This clone was detected only a few times. The chain links TRBV6-1 to TRBJ2-7; 14 bases align to TRBD2. The CDR3 extends over 14 amino acids. Germline lookup yields CDR1 MNHNS and CDR2 SASEGT. V was pared by 6 bases and J by 3 bases, with 1 base of the junction left unmatched. The CDR3 reads CASRGLAGDYEQYF. The CDR3 nucleotides read TGTGCCAGCAGGGGACTAGCGGGAGACTACGAGCAGTACTTC.

CDR3 in DNA: TGTGCCAGCAGACTGGGACAGGGAGGGGGCTACACCTTC. Protein product: CASRLGQGGGYTF. This chain uses TRBV6-5 with TRBJ1-2; 9 nucleotides match TRBD1. V gave up 6 bases and J gave up 8 bases; unmatched junction bases: 7. CDR1 is MNHEY, CDR2 SVGAGI, per germline. The CDR3 runs to 13 residues.

This clone was observed a few times. The chain uses TRBV29-1 and TRBJ1-5, with 10 bases fitting TRBD1. J was trimmed by 1 base and V by 6 bases; bases with no gene match: 9. The length of the CDR3 is 16 residues. Germline V gene data show CDR1 as SQVTM and CDR2 as ANQGSEA. Here the CDR3 reads CSVQTGGGGSNQPQHF. The CDR3 region has the DNA TGCAGCGTCCAGACAGGGGGCGGCGGGAGCAATCAGCCCCAGCATTTT.

The rearrangement links TRBV5-1 to TRBJ2-3; tentatively, D is TRBD1 (5 bases). The CDR3 covers 17 residues. CDR1 is SGHRS and CDR2 is YFSETQ in the germline V gene. V was cut by 2 bases and J by 0 bases, with 16 bases left in between. The CDR3 coding sequence is TGCGCCAGCAGCTTCGGACAAACACGACTCAGCACAGATACGCAGTATTTT. Its protein is CASSFGQTRLSTDTQYF.

The chain links TRBV7-9 to TRBJ1-1; tentative D call: TRBD1 (6 bases). V lost 5 bases to trimming and J lost 4 bases, with 20 bases between them. Germline CDR1 is SEHNR and CDR2 is FQNEAQ (reference sequence). The CDR3 is 16 residues long. The CDR3 spells CASSRDRYLKATEAFF. Written as DNA, the CDR3 is TGTGCCAGCAGCAGAGACAGGTACCTTAAGGCCACTGAAGCTTTCTTT.

The chain uses TRBV7-9 and TRBJ2-2; D perhaps matches TRBD2 (6 bases). This CDR3 region has 16 residues. Germline V gives CDR1 SEHNR, CDR2 FQNEAQ (reference sequence). V was trimmed by 1 base and J by 2 bases, leaving 11 bases between them. The CDR3 loop is CASSLEPGVNTGELFF. The CDR3 DNA is TGTGCCAGCAGCTTAGAGCCGGGGGTCAACACCGGGGAGCTGTTTTTT.

Only one count was recorded for this clone. V is TRBV4-1 and J is TRBJ2-6; D perhaps matches TRBD1 (5 bases). V lost 0 bases and J 2 bases, leaving 20 bases between the germline ends. The CDR3 extends over 20 amino acids. CDR1 is MGHRA, CDR2 YSYEKL, per germline. The CDR3 region is CASSQESPEYLGAGANVLTF. DNA of the CDR3: TGCGCCAGCAGCCAAGAATCCCCCGAATACCTAGGGGCTGGGGCCAACGTCCTGACTTTC.

V is TRBV10-3 and J is TRBJ1-4, with D uncertain. The V gene lost 4 bases and the J gene lost 2 bases, with 5 bases spanning the gap. The length of the CDR3 is 13 residues. Germline V gene lookup returns CDR1 ENHRY and CDR2 SYGVKD. CDR3 amino acids: CAISVQTNEKLFF. As DNA, the CDR3 is TGTGCCATCAGTGTACAGACTAATGAAAAACTGTTTTTT.

In nucleotides, the CDR3 is TGTGCCAGTAGTATGGGGACAGCGACCTATGGCTACACCTTC. Amino acid sequence: CASSMGTATYGYTF. The chain uses TRBV19 and TRBJ1-2, with TRBD1 matching over 7 bases. Per germline, CDR1 LNHDA and CDR2 SQIVND (reference sequence). Trimming cost V 3 bases and J 4 bases; bases outside gene matches: 5. The CDR3 covers 14 residues.

V usage is TRBV7-2 and J usage is TRBJ2-1; 8 nucleotides agree with TRBD2. CDR3 length equals 15 residues. CDR1 and CDR2 (germline): SGHTA, FQGNSA. The V segment lost 7 bases and the J segment 2 bases; nucleotides outside the gene matches: 7. CDR3 DNA sequence: TGTGCCAGCACGTGGACGGGGGGGACCTACAATGAGCAGTTCTTC. This sequence encodes CASTWTGGTYNEQFF.

The chain is built from TRBV4-3 and TRBJ2-3, with 14 bases identical to TRBD2. V lost 0 bases, J lost 6 bases, and 2 bases stayed unmatched. The CDR3 is 16 residues long. Per germline, CDR1 LGHNA and CDR2 YSLEER. This chain's CDR3 is CASSQDRLAGGDTQYF. The DNA for the CDR3 is TGCGCCAGCAGCCAAGATCGACTAGCGGGGGGGGATACGCAGTATTTT.

The rearrangement links TRBV2 to TRBJ2-2, with a possible D match to TRBD2 (6 bases). The CDR3 has 14 residues. Germline CDR1 and CDR2: SNHLY and FYNNEI. V dropped 5 bases and J dropped 3 bases, with 10 bases sitting between them. The CDR3 sequence: CASSKSGYTGELFF. In DNA, the CDR3 is TGTGCCAGCAGTAAAAGCGGGTACACCGGGGAGCTGTTTTTT.

This clone turned up a few times. The chain has TRBV4-3 and TRBJ2-1, with TRBD2 matching 11 bases. V trimming: 0 bases; J trimming: 1 base; junction bases outside the gene matches: 17. The germline V gene has CDR1 LGHNA and CDR2 YSLEER. The CDR3 runs to 22 residues. The CDR3 protein is CASSQDLLAGGSQWGSYNEQFF. The CDR3 nucleotides read TGCGCCAGCAGCCAAGACCTCCTAGCGGGGGGCTCACAATGGGGGTCCTACAATGAGCAGTTCTTC.

This sequence joins TRBV5-8 and TRBJ2-7, with 8 bases identical to TRBD1. Per germline, CDR1 SGHTS and CDR2 YDEGEE. The CDR3 consists of 14 residues. The V gene end was trimmed by 4 bases and the J gene end by 4 bases; junction bases not matched to a gene: 7. The chain's CDR3 is CASSPSQGAYEQYF. CDR3 in DNA: TGTGCCAGCAGCCCGAGCCAGGGGGCTTACGAGCAGTACTTC.

The rearrangement links TRBV28 to TRBJ2-1, with 9 bases lining up with TRBD2. CDR1 is MDHEN and CDR2 is SYDVKM in the germline V gene. The CDR3 has 15 residues. J gave up 10 bases and V 1 base, and 8 bases lay outside the gene matches. The CDR3 loop is CASSLSAGGSGEQFF. CDR3 nucleotide sequence: TGTGCCAGCAGTTTATCTGCGGGAGGGTCTGGCGAGCAGTTCTTC.

Note on this clone: Other DNA sequences from this sample encode an identical CDR3 as well. The CDR3, as DNA: TGTGCCTGGAGCCGACAGGGTGACACTGAAGCTTTCTTT. It codes for CAWSRQGDTEAFF. The V and J genes are TRBV30 and TRBJ1-1; 7 bases align to TRBD1. Germline V lookup: CDR1 GTSNPN, CDR2 SVGIG (reference sequence). The CDR3 extends over 13 amino acids. V lost 3 bases, J lost 3 bases, and 4 bases stayed unmatched.

The chain combines TRBV5-6 with TRBJ1-3, with D hard to call. Trimming cost V 0 bases and J 0 bases, with 10 bases left between them. This CDR3 has 16 residues. Germline CDR1 reads SGHDT; CDR2 reads YYEEEE. CDR3 in DNA: TGTGCCAGCAGCTTGGTCGCAGACAACTCTGGAAACACCATATATTTT. Translated: CASSLVADNSGNTIYF.

The V and J genes are TRBV4-1 and TRBJ1-1, with 11 bases identical to TRBD1. The CDR3 totals 15 residues. With V trimmed by 3 bases and J by 4 bases, 4 bases remained unmatched. The germline V gene encodes CDR1 MGHRA and CDR2 YSYEKL. CDR3 nucleotide sequence: TGCGCCAGCAGCCAGGACAGGGGGCTGGGCACTGAAGCTTTCTTT. Translated, it gives CASSQDRGLGTEAFF.

The sample holds a few counts of this clone. This chain joins TRBV5-1 and TRBJ2-7, with 9 bases matching TRBD1. The germline CDR1 and CDR2 sequences are SGHRS and YFSETQ. CDR3 length: 14 amino acids. The ends lost 4 bases at V and 5 bases at J; junction bases unmatched: 7. CDR3 amino acids: CASSPGTGWDEQYF. The CDR3 DNA reads TGCGCCAGCAGCCCGGGGACAGGGTGGGACGAGCAGTACTTC. The full variable domain, completed using reference TRBV5-1 and TRBJ2-7, is KAGVTQTPRYLIKTRGQQVTLSCSPISGHRSVSWYQQTPGQGLQFLFEYFSETQRNKGNFPGRFSGRQFSNSRSEMNVSTLELGDSALYLCASSPGTGWDEQYFGPGTRLTVT.

This chain joins TRBV2 and TRBJ1-2; D not resolved. V lost 8 bases and J 2 bases, leaving 6 bases between the germline ends. The germline V gene encodes CDR1 SNHLY and CDR2 FYNNEI. This CDR3 comprises 11 residues. The CDR3 sequence: CASVQNYGYTF. In DNA, the CDR3 is TGTGCCAGCGTGCAGAACTATGGCTACACCTTC.

The CDR3 spells CASSGTSGEQFF. CDR3 sequence (DNA): TGTGCCAGCAGTGGGACTAGCGGCGAGCAGTTCTTC. V gene TRBV6-5 combines with J gene TRBJ2-1; TRBD2 agrees at 11 bases. J lost 10 bases, V lost 5 bases, and 1 base had no gene match. From germline, CDR1 is MNHEY and CDR2 SVGAGI. This CDR3 has 12 amino acids.

V and J are TRBV25-1 and TRBJ2-7, with 7 bases aligning to TRBD2. Germline V gives CDR1 MGHDK, CDR2 SYGVNS. J gave up 5 bases and V 4 bases, and 5 bases lay outside the gene matches. The length of the CDR3 is 13 residues. The CDR3 reads CASSVGGDHEQYF. In nucleotides, the CDR3 is TGTGCCAGCAGTGTGGGGGGGGATCACGAGCAGTACTTC.

The chain links TRBV9 to TRBJ1-5; tentatively, D is TRBD1 (6 bases). The ends were cut back, 4 bases at V and 5 bases at J, with 16 bases in the middle. CDR3 length: 15 amino acids. Per germline, CDR1 SGDLS and CDR2 YYNGEE. CDR3 sequence reads: CASSPAGAAHQPQHF. In DNA form, the CDR3 reads TGTGCCAGCAGCCCCGCGGGGGCAGCCCATCAGCCCCAGCATTTT.

V and J are TRBV28 and TRBJ2-7, with D unresolved. This CDR3 spans 14 amino acids. The germline CDR1 and CDR2 sequences are MDHEN and SYDVKM. V was shortened by 2 bases and J by 5 bases, with 13 bases between the two germline ends. In DNA form, the CDR3 reads TGTGCCAGCAGTTTACCGGGTTATGTAGACGAGCAGTACTTC. Residues: CASSLPGYVDEQYF.